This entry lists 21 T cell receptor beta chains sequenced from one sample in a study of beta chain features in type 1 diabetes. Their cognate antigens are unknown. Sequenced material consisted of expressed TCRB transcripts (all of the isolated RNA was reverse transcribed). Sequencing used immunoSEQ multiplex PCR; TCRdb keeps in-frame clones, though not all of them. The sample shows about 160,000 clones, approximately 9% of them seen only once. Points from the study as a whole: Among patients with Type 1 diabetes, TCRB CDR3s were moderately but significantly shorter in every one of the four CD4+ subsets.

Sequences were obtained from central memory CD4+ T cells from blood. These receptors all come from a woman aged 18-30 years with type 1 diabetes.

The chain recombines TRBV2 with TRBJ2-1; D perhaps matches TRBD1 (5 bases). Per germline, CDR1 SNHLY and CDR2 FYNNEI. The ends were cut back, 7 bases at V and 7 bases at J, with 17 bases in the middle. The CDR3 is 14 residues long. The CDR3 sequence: CASNEDKKLNEQFF. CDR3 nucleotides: TGTGCCAGCAACGAGGACAAGAAGTTGAATGAGCAGTTCTTC.

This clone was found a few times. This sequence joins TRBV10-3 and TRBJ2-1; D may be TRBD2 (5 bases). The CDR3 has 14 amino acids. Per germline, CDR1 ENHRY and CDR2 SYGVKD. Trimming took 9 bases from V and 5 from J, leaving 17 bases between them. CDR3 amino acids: CAISAGPGDNEQFF. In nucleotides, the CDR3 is TGTGCCATTTCAGCAGGACCCGGGGACAATGAGCAGTTCTTC.

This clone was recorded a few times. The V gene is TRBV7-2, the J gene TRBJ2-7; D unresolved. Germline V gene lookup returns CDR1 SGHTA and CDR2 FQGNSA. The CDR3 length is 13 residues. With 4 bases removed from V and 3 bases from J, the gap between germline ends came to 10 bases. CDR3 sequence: CASSSLPGYEQYF. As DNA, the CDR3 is TGTGCCAGCAGCTCGCTTCCGGGCTACGAGCAGTACTTC.

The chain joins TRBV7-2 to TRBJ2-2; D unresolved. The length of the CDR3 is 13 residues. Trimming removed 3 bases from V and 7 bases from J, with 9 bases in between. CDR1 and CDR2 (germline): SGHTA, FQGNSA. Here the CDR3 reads CASSFESDGELFF. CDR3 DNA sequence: TGTGCCAGCAGCTTTGAAAGCGACGGGGAGCTGTTTTTT.

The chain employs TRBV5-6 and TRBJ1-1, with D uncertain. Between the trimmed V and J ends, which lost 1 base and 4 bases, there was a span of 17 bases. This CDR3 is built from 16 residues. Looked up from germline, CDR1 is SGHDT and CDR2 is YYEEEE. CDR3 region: CASSLQSGFGFTEAFF. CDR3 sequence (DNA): TGTGCCAGCAGCTTGCAGTCGGGATTCGGGTTCACTGAAGCTTTCTTT.

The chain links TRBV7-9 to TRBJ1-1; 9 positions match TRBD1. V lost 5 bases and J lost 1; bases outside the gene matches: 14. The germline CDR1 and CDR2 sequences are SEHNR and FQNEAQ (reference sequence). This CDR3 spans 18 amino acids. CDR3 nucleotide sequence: TGTGCCAGCAGCCTATTCACAGGGGGCGCCGTTGGGAACACTGAAGCTTTCTTT. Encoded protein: CASSLFTGGAVGNTEAFF. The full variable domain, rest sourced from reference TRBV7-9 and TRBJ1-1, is DTGVSQNPRHKITKRGQNVTFRCDPISEHNRLYWYRQTLGQGPEFLTYFQNEAQLEKSRLLSDRFSAERPKGSFSTLEIQRTEQGDSAMYLCASSLFTGGAVGNTEAFFGQGTRLTVV.

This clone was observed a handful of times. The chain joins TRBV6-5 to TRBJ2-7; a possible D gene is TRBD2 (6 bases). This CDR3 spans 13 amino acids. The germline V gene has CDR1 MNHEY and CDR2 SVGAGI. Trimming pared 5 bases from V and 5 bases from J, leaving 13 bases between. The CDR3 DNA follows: TGTGCCAGCAGTAGGGAGGCCCCCCACGAGCAGTACTTC. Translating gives CASSREAPHEQYF.

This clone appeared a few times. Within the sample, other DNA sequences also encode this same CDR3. CDR3 coding DNA: TGCAGCGTCGACAGATCCTACAATGAGCAGTTCTTC. It codes for CSVDRSYNEQFF. This chain uses TRBV29-1 with TRBJ2-1; possible D gene TRBD1, 5 bases. CDR3 length: 12 amino acids. The germline CDR1 and CDR2 sequences are SQVTM and ANQGSEA. With 6 bases removed from V and 1 base from J, the gap between germline ends came to 7 bases.

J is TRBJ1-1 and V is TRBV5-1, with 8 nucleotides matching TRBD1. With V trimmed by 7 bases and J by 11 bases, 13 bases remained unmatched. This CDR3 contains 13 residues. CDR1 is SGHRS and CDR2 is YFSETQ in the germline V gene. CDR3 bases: TGCGCCAGCGCGACAGGGGTTGACATGTCGGCTTTCTTT. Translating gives CASATGVDMSAFF.

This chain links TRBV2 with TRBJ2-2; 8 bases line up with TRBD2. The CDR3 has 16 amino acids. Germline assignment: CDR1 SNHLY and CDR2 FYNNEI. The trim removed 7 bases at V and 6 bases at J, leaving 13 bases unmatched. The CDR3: CASTDGGGRGAGELFF. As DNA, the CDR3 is TGTGCCAGCACCGACGGGGGGGGGCGCGGCGCCGGGGAGCTGTTTTTT.

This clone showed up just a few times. CDR3 residues: CASSLALGQLNTEAFF. The DNA for the CDR3 is TGCGCCAGCAGCTTGGCCCTGGGACAGCTGAACACTGAAGCTTTCTTT. The chain recombines TRBV5-1 with TRBJ1-1; 7 bases agree with TRBD1. V was pared by 0 bases and J by 0 bases, with 5 bases of the junction left unmatched. Germline CDR1 SGHRS, CDR2 YFSETQ. The length of the CDR3 is 16 residues.

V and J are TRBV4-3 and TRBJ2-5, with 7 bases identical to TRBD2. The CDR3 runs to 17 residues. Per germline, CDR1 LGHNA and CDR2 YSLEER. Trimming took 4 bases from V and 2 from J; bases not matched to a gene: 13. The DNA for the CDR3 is TGCGCCAGCAGCCCCGCGTTGGGGACTAAGGTACAAGAGACCCAGTACTTC. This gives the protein CASSPALGTKVQETQYF.

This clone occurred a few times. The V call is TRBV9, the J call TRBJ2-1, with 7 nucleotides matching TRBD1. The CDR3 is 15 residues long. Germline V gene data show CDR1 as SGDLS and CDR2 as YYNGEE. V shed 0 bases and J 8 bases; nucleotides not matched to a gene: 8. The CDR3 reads CASSVAQGESDEQFF. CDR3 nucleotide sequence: TGTGCCAGCAGCGTAGCTCAGGGGGAGAGCGATGAGCAGTTCTTC. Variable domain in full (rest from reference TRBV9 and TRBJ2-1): DSGVTQTPKHLITATGQRVTLRCSPRSGDLSVYWYQQSLDQGLQFLIQYYNGEERAKGNILERFSAQQFPDLHSELNLSSLELGDSALYFCASSVAQGESDEQFFGPGTRLTVL.

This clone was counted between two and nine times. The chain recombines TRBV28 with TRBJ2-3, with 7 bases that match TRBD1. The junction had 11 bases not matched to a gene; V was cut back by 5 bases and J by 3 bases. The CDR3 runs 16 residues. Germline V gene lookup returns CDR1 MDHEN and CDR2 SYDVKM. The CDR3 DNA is TGTGCCAGCAGTCCCAGGGGGTGGGCTCCTACAGATACGCAGTATTTT. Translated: CASSPRGWAPTDTQYF.

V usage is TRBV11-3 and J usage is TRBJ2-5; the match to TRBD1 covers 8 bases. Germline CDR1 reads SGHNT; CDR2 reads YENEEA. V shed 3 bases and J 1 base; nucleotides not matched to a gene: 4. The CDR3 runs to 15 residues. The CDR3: CASSFSTGGQETQYF. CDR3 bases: TGTGCCAGCAGCTTCAGTACAGGGGGCCAAGAGACCCAGTACTTC.

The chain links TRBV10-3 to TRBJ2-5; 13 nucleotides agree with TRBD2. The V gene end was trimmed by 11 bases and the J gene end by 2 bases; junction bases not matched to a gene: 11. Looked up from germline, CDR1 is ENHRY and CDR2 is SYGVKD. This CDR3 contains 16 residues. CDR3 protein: CAALPGTSGEQETQYF. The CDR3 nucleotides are TGTGCCGCTCTACCGGGGACTAGCGGGGAACAAGAGACCCAGTACTTC.

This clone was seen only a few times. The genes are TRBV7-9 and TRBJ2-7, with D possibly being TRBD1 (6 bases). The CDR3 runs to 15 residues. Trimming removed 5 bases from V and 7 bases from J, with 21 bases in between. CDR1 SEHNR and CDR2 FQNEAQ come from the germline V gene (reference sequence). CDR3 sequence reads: CASSPLQGDPSEQYF. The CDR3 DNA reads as TGTGCCAGCAGCCCTTTACAGGGAGATCCGTCGGAGCAGTACTTC.

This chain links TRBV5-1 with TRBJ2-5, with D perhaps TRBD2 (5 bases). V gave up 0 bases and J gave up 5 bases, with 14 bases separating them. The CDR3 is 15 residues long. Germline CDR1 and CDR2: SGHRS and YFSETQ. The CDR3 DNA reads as TGCGCCAGCAGCTTGGAGTCGCGGGTGGCGGAGACCCAGTACTTC. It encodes CASSLESRVAETQYF.

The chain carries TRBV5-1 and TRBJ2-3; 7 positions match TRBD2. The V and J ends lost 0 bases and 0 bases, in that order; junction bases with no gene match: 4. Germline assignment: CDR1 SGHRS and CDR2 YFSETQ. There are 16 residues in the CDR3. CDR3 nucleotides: TGCGCCAGCAGCTTGGAGCTAGCGGTTAGCACAGATACGCAGTATTTT. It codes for CASSLELAVSTDTQYF.

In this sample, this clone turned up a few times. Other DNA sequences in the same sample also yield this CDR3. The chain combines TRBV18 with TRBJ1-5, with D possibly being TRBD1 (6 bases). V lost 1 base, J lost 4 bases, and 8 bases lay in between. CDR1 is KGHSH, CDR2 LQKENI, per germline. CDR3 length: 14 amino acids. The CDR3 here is CASSPQGGNQPQHF. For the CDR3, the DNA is TGTGCCAGCTCACCACAGGGGGGGAATCAGCCCCAGCATTTT. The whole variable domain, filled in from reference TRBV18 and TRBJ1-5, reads NAGVMQNPRHLVRRRGQEARLRCSPMKGHSHVYWYRQLPEEGLKFMVYLQKENIIDESGMPKERFSAEFPKEGPSILRIQQVVRGDSAAYFCASSPQGGNQPQHFGDGTRLSIL.

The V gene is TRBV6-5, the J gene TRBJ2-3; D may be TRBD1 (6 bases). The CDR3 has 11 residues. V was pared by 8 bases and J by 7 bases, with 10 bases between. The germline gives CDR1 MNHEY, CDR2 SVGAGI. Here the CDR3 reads CASVGANTQYF. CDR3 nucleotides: TGTGCCAGCGTGGGGGCCAATACGCAGTATTTT.